What follows are 26 T cell receptor beta chains derived from one specimen sequenced in a study of CD8+ T cells in alopecia areata. RNA was isolated and reverse transcribed to cDNA, the sequencing template. Using immunoSEQ multiplex PCR, the repertoire was profiled, and TCRdb retains in-frame clones only, with some absent. The top ten hold approximately 0.45% of the sample, which has 220,000 or so clones, about 60% seen once. This sample comprised CD4+ T cells sorted from blood, obtained at week 0. The origin of the receptors is a human donor with alopecia areata.

The chain has TRBV7-9 and TRBJ1-2; D is possibly TRBD1 (6 bases). This CDR3 is built from 15 residues. Trimming removed 2 bases at V and 4 bases at J, with 14 bases between. The germline V gene encodes CDR1 SEHNR and CDR2 FQNEAQ (reference sequence). The CDR3 region is CASSLWQGRGYGYTF. Written as DNA, the CDR3 is TGTGCCAGCAGCTTATGGCAGGGGCGAGGCTATGGCTACACCTTC.

The V call is TRBV7-9, the J call TRBJ1-2; TRBD1 agrees at 8 bases. The CDR3 consists of 14 residues. J gave up 8 bases and V 5 bases, and 10 bases lay outside the gene matches. Germline CDR1 SEHNR, CDR2 FQNEAQ (reference sequence). The CDR3 DNA is TGTGCCAGCAGCCCCCCCCGGGGGACAGGAGGCTACACCTTC. It specifies CASSPPRGTGGYTF.

The chain joins TRBV30 to TRBJ2-1; D is ambiguous. Germline assignment: CDR1 GTSNPN and CDR2 SVGIG (reference sequence). CDR3 length: 12 residues. V was shortened by 0 bases and J by 9 bases, with 9 bases between the two germline ends. For the CDR3, the DNA is TGTGCCTGGAGTGTAATCGGAACTGAGCAGTTCTTC. Translating gives CAWSVIGTEQFF.

The chain employs TRBV2 and TRBJ1-1; D is uncertain. Germline CDR1 and CDR2: SNHLY and FYNNEI. Trimming removed 5 bases from V and 1 base from J, with 11 bases in between. CDR3 length: 14 residues. CDR3 residues: CASSKNSPNTEAFF. The DNA for the CDR3 is TGTGCCAGCAGTAAAAACAGCCCGAACACTGAAGCTTTCTTT.

The chain combines TRBV15 with TRBJ1-1, with unresolved D. The V and J ends lost 1 base and 1 base respectively, with 10 bases between them. Germline V gene data show CDR1 as LNHNV and CDR2 as YYDKDF (reference sequence). CDR3 length equals 15 residues. The CDR3 nucleotides are TGTGCCACCAGCAGAGGAGGACTTACGAACACTGAAGCTTTCTTT. It encodes CATSRGGLTNTEAFF. The full variable domain, rest sourced from reference TRBV15 and TRBJ1-1, is DAMVIQNPRYQVTQFGKPVTLSCSQTLNHNVMYWYQQKSSQAPKLLFHYYDKDFNNEADTPDNFQSRRPNTSFCFLDIRSPGLGDTAMYLCATSRGGLTNTEAFFGQGTRLTVV.

This clone was recorded a few times. The rearrangement uses TRBV5-1 and TRBJ1-2; the D gene is possibly TRBD1 (5 bases). Germline V gene lookup returns CDR1 SGHRS and CDR2 YFSETQ. V was shortened by 4 bases and J by 7 bases, with 14 bases between the two germline ends. CDR3 length: 13 amino acids. The CDR3 loop reads CASSPPGVVGYTF. CDR3 nucleotide sequence: TGCGCCAGCAGCCCGCCGGGGGTTGTTGGCTACACCTTC.

The chain uses TRBV6-5 and TRBJ1-5, with D maybe TRBD1 (6 bases). CDR1 and CDR2 (germline): MNHEY, SVGAGI. The CDR3 is 15 residues long. The V and J ends lost 5 bases and 3 bases respectively, with 14 bases between them. The CDR3 region is CASSPAGAYNQPQHF. CDR3 sequence (DNA): TGTGCCAGCAGTCCCGCAGGGGCTTACAATCAGCCCCAGCATTTT.

With regard to this clone: A read error may produce the germline difference seen at one junction end. The chain combines TRBV7-7 with TRBJ2-1; 13 bases agree with TRBD2. The germline CDR1 and CDR2 sequences are SSHAT and FNYEAQ (reference sequence). The CDR3 totals 17 residues. The CDR3, as DNA: TGTGCTAGCAGCCCGCAACTAGCGGGAGGGCCTAATGATGAGCAGTTCTTC. It is translated as CASSPQLAGGPNDEQFF.

The chain recombines TRBV4-2 with TRBJ1-5, with D possibly being TRBD1 (5 bases). In germline, CDR1 is LGHNA, CDR2 YNFKEQ. The CDR3 runs 14 residues. Trimming cost V 1 base and J 5 bases, with 9 bases left between them. CDR3 nucleotides: TGTGCCAGCAGCCAAGTCTTGGGGGATCAGCCCCAGCATTTT. Encoded protein: CASSQVLGDQPQHF.

The chain joins TRBV11-2 to TRBJ1-4; the D gene is possibly TRBD1 (6 bases). In germline, CDR1 is SGHAT, CDR2 FQNNGV. This CDR3 spans 12 amino acids. Trimming shortened V by 6 bases and J by 5 bases, and 7 bases separated the two germline ends. The CDR3 region has the DNA TGTGCCAGCAGTAGGGGGAATGAAAAACTGTTTTTT. Protein: CASSRGNEKLFF.

V gene TRBV5-1 combines with J gene TRBJ2-7; D might be TRBD1 (8 bases). The CDR3 spans 15 residues. The germline V and J ends were trimmed by 1 base and 3 bases, with 14 bases remaining between them. Germline CDR1 and CDR2: SGHRS and YFSETQ. The CDR3 nucleotides are TGCGCCAGCAGCTTGATGACAGGGGAGGGCTACGAGCAGTACTTC. This codes for CASSLMTGEGYEQYF. Drawing the rest from reference TRBV5-1 and TRBJ2-7, the complete variable domain is KAGVTQTPRYLIKTRGQQVTLSCSPISGHRSVSWYQQTPGQGLQFLFEYFSETQRNKGNFPGRFSGRQFSNSRSEMNVSTLELGDSALYLCASSLMTGEGYEQYFGPGTRLTVT.

The chain recombines TRBV2 with TRBJ2-5; maybe TRBD2 (6 bases). The CDR3 loop spans 12 amino acids. Trimming stripped 4 bases from V and 6 bases from J, with 9 bases between. The V gene's germline CDR1 is SNHLY and CDR2 FYNNEI. CDR3 amino acids: CASSGRGQTQYF. For the CDR3, the DNA is TGTGCCAGCAGTGGGCGGGGACAGACCCAGTACTTC.

The chain has TRBV30 and TRBJ2-7; D remains unclear. Looked up from germline, CDR1 is GTSNPN and CDR2 is SVGIG (reference sequence). Trimming pared 0 bases from V and 2 bases from J, leaving 8 bases between. The CDR3 sequence is 13 residues long. The CDR3 here is CAWSVQEPYEQYF. CDR3 nucleotide sequence: TGTGCCTGGAGTGTGCAGGAGCCCTACGAGCAGTACTTC. The complete variable domain, with remaining parts taken from reference TRBV30 and TRBJ2-7, reads SQTIHQWPATLVQPVGSPLSLECTVEGTSNPNLYWYRQAAGRGLQLLFYSVGIGQISSEVPQNLSASRPQDRQFILSSKKLLLSDSGFYLCAWSVQEPYEQYFGPGTRLTVT.

V gene TRBV7-3 combines with J gene TRBJ2-5, with 8 bases identical to TRBD2. J lost 5 bases, V lost 7 bases, and 6 bases had no gene match. CDR3 length: 13 residues. Germline V lookup: CDR1 SGHTA, CDR2 FQGTGA. In nucleotides, the CDR3 is TGTGCCAGCAAGAAAGCGGGAGAGGAGACCCAGTACTTC. This sequence encodes CASKKAGEETQYF.

The V call is TRBV29-1, the J call TRBJ2-7; 14 bases line up with TRBD2. V was pared by 4 bases and J by 5 bases, with 7 bases of the junction left unmatched. The CDR3 covers 15 residues. CDR1 and CDR2 from the germline V gene are SQVTM and ANQGSEA. The CDR3 DNA sequence: TGCAGCGTTGGGACTAGCGGGAGGATTAACCACGAGCAGTACTTC. It yields the protein CSVGTSGRINHEQYF.

This clone showed up just a few times. The CDR3 loop reads CASSPAHEQYF. For the CDR3, the DNA is TGTGCCAGCTCGCCTGCCCACGAGCAGTACTTC. This chain uses TRBV18 with TRBJ2-7; no clear D. Germline V gene sequence: CDR1 KGHSH, CDR2 LQKENI. The length of the CDR3 is 11 residues. V lost 6 bases and J lost 5, with 8 bases in between.

The gene calls are TRBV18 and TRBJ1-1; D gene unclear. V shed 2 bases and J shed 7 bases, with 14 bases lying between them. Germline assignment: CDR1 KGHSH and CDR2 LQKENI. This CDR3 comprises 14 residues. Written as DNA, the CDR3 is TGTGCCAGCTCACCAGTTGAAGCTATGGTTGAAGCTTTCTTT. As protein: CASSPVEAMVEAFF.

This clone has a handful of counts. V usage is TRBV6-5 and J usage is TRBJ1-5; a weak D match, TRBD1 (5 bases). Deletions cut 8 bases from V and 6 bases from J, with 20 bases between. The CDR3 length is 15 residues. CDR1 MNHEY and CDR2 SVGAGI come from the germline V gene. CDR3 in amino acids: CASRGAGASTQPQHF. In DNA, the CDR3 is TGTGCCAGCCGCGGGGCAGGTGCTTCGACTCAGCCCCAGCATTTT.

In DNA form, the CDR3 reads TGTGCCAGCTCTACGACTAGTTCGGGCACAGATACGCAGTATTTT. As protein: CASSTTSSGTDTQYF. The J gene is TRBJ2-3, the V gene TRBV27; tentative D call: TRBD2 (6 bases). Trimming shortened V by 8 bases and J by 1 base, and 16 bases separated the two germline ends. Germline V CDR1 and CDR2: MNHEY, SMNVEV (reference sequence). The CDR3 contains 15 residues.

This clone was seen a handful of times. This sample includes further DNA sequences coding for the same CDR3. This sequence joins TRBV7-2 and TRBJ2-1; TRBD1 might be the D (6 bases). Germline V gives CDR1 SGHTA, CDR2 FQGNSA. Trimming shortened V by 2 bases and J by 4 bases, and 9 bases separated the two germline ends. CDR3 length: 14 amino acids. CDR3 sequence (DNA): TGTGCCAGCAGCTTACAGGGGCCTTACAATGAGCAGTTCTTC. Its translation: CASSLQGPYNEQFF.

This chain uses TRBV27 with TRBJ1-1, with 7 bases lining up with TRBD1. CDR1 is MNHEY and CDR2 is SMNVEV in the germline V gene (reference sequence). The CDR3 runs 16 residues. After removal of 3 bases from V and 6 bases from J, the junction contained 13 bases not matched to a gene. The CDR3 DNA reads TGTGCCAGCAGTTTGGGGGAGGGGGCTAAAAATCCTGAAGCTTTCTTT. Encoded protein: CASSLGEGAKNPEAFF.

The rearrangement uses TRBV12-5 and TRBJ2-3; TRBD2 matches at 12 bases. J lost 0 bases, V lost 5 bases, and 6 bases had no gene match. CDR1 and CDR2 (germline): LGHNT, FRNRAP. This CDR3 contains 17 residues. CDR3 in amino acids: CASGIPGLAGSTDTQYF. CDR3 bases: TGTGCTAGTGGTATACCAGGACTAGCGGGGAGCACAGATACGCAGTATTTT.

This chain uses TRBV7-9 with TRBJ2-2; D is possibly TRBD1 (6 bases). The germline V gene has CDR1 SEHNR and CDR2 FQNEAQ (reference sequence). Trimming took off 3 bases at V and 4 bases at J, with 12 bases between the two ends. This CDR3 contains 15 residues. The CDR3 coding sequence is TGTGCCAGCAGCTTTGCAGGGGCGAGCACCGGGGAGCTGTTTTTT. Residues: CASSFAGASTGELFF.

The chain has TRBV5-4 and TRBJ1-2, with no clear D. The CDR3 has 13 residues. Trimming stripped 7 bases from V and 3 bases from J, with 13 bases between. CDR1 is SGHNT and CDR2 is YYREEE in the germline V gene (reference sequence). CDR3 protein: CASYPQEYYGYTF. Here the CDR3 DNA reads TGTGCCAGCTACCCCCAAGAGTACTATGGCTACACCTTC.

This clone was recorded a few times. This rearrangement joins TRBV6-6 to TRBJ1-1, with no clear D. The CDR3 runs 12 residues. Germline CDR1 and CDR2: MNHNY and SVGAGI (reference sequence). V gave up 6 bases and J gave up 2 bases, with 7 bases separating them. In nucleotides, the CDR3 is TGTGCCAGCAGCGCGCTTAACACTGAAGCTTTCTTT. Residues: CASSALNTEAFF.

This CDR3 reads CASRTTGNTEAFF. The CDR3 DNA is TGTGCCAGCAGAACGACAGGGAACACTGAAGCTTTCTTT. The genes are TRBV2 and TRBJ1-1, with TRBD1 as a possible D gene (6 bases). Germline V gene data show CDR1 as SNHLY and CDR2 as FYNNEI. V was cut by 6 bases and J by 1 base, with 9 bases left in between. This CDR3 comprises 13 residues. The complete variable domain, with remaining parts taken from reference TRBV2 and TRBJ1-1, reads EPEVTQTPSHQVTQMGQEVILRCVPISNHLYFYWYRQILGQKVEFLVSFYNNEISEKSEIFDDQFSVERPDGSNFTLKIRSTKLEDSAMYFCASRTTGNTEAFFGQGTRLTVV.